This TCR beta chain was sequenced during a study of Graves' ophthalmopathy and Graves' hyperthyroidism. Orbital computed tomography, together with clinical symptoms, serum thyroxine, TRAb and thyroid ultrasound, was used for diagnosis. The CDR3 has 16 residues. Germline assignment: CDR1 KGHDR and CDR2 SFDVKD. V lost 0 bases and J lost 1, with 8 bases in between. This clonotype was detected many times. Researchers took RNA transcripts and amplified TCR beta CDR3 regions from them. HTBI primers primed a first-round RT-PCR, and a second-round multiplex PCR followed. TCRdb reanalysed the multiplex PCR reads using MiXCR and keeps one entry per CDR3 protein. The sample lists under 800,000 distinct CDR3 sequences; about a fifth were seen once.

Sequencing was performed on peripheral blood. The source is a woman between 18 and 29 years old with stable Graves' hyperthyroidism. Some clones in this sample may be carry-over from other donors' samples. The chain uses TRBV24-1 and TRBJ2-2; D is perhaps TRBD2 (6 bases). This CDR3 reads CATSDLAAGNTGELFF. The CDR3 bases are TGTGCCACCAGTGATTTGGCAGCGGGGAACACCGGGGAGCTGTTTTTT.